The T cell receptor beta chain described here comes from a study of T cell repertoires in cytomegalovirus infection. Across the study: CMV epitopes that were recently identified and HLA-C-restricted were used alongside well-studied HLA-B-restricted ones. CMV infection plus the matching HLA type was flagged by public TCR beta signatures. The study's findings and limits: Summed frequency of shared TCR beta families picked out CMV carriers who also had the relevant HLA.

A remark on this clonotype: Its antigen is currently unknown.

TCRdb analysed the reads with MiXCR anew, one entry per CDR3 protein. The sample includes 650,000 to 900,000 distinct CDR3 sequences, approximately 32% of them seen just once. The germline V gene encodes CDR1 SQVTM and CDR2 ANQGSEA. The CDR3 runs to 13 residues. Trimming at V came to 6 bases and at J to 14 bases, leaving 11 bases not matched to a gene. The chain is built from TRBV29-1 and TRBJ1-6; 9 bases agree with TRBD1. This material consisted of cultured CD8+ T cells from PBMCs, taken from culture after CMV antigen stimulation. This receptor was obtained from a human donor in good health (CMV status not recorded). Some clones in this sample may be carry-over from other donors' samples. The CDR3: CSVWTGDGQSLHF. DNA of the CDR3: TGCAGCGTCTGGACAGGGGACGGTCAGTCCCTCCACTTT.